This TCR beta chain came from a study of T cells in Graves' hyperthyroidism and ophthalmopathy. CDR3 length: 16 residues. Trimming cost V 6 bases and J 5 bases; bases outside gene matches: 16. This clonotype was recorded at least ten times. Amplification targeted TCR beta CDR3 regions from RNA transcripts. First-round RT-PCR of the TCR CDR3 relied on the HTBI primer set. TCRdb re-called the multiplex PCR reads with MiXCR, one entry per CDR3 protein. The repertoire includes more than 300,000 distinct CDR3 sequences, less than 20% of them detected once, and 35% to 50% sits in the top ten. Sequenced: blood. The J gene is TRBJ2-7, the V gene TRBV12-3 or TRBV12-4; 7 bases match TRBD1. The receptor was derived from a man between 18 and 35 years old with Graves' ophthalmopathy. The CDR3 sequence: CASSPQGQPKGDEQYF. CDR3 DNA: TGTGCCAGCAGCCCCCAGGGACAGCCGAAGGGGGACGAGCAGTACTTC.